These 16 T cell receptor beta chains were all obtained from the same sample, sequenced in a study of shared clonotypes between healthy human individuals. TCRdb keeps only in-frame clones here, not all; method: immunoSEQ multiplex PCR. The sample gives under 2,500,000 clones, approximately 96% of which show up once; roughly 0.13% is in the top ten. Sequenced: naive CD4+ T cells sorted from blood. Subset noted: CD45RA+ positively selected. These receptors were collected from a man between 18 and 35 years old in good health.

This clone was seen once. The chain links TRBV4-1 to TRBJ1-4; a possible D gene is TRBD1 (5 bases). CDR1 MGHRA and CDR2 YSYEKL come from the germline V gene. This CDR3 comprises 15 residues. Trimming took 4 bases from V and 4 from J, leaving 13 bases between them. CDR3 DNA sequence: TGCGCCAGCAGCCCCCTTTGGGGGGGTAATGAAAAACTGTTTTTT. Its protein is CASSPLWGGNEKLFF.

This chain connects TRBV7-9 to TRBJ1-1; no clear D. The ends were cut back, 1 base at V and 9 bases at J, with 12 bases in the middle. This CDR3 contains 13 residues. The germline V gene has CDR1 SEHNR and CDR2 FQNEAQ (reference sequence). The CDR3 spells CASSLDGEGKAFF. Written as DNA, the CDR3 is TGTGCCAGCAGCTTAGACGGGGAGGGTAAAGCTTTCTTT.

The CDR3 is CASSEYRAGGYQETQYF. The CDR3 DNA reads as TGCGCCAGCAGTGAGTACCGAGCGGGGGGGTACCAAGAGACCCAGTACTTC. The chain links TRBV10-2 to TRBJ2-5; 10 bases align to TRBD2. This CDR3 has 17 amino acids. From germline, CDR1 is WSHSY and CDR2 SAAADI. J lost 0 bases, V lost 1 base, and 5 bases had no gene match.

This clone was seen a single time. The chain has TRBV9 and TRBJ2-1; D is possibly TRBD1 (7 bases). Germline V gene sequence: CDR1 SGDLS, CDR2 YYNGEE. The V and J ends lost 0 bases and 0 bases respectively, with 13 bases between them. CDR3 length equals 17 residues. The CDR3 DNA sequence: TGTGCCAGCAGCGTAGTGGAGGGGGCTAGCTCCTACAATGAGCAGTTCTTC. It yields the protein CASSVVEGASSYNEQFF.

V is TRBV5-4 and J is TRBJ2-4; D remains ambiguous. There are 13 residues in the CDR3. CDR1 is SGHNT and CDR2 is YYREEE in the germline V gene (reference sequence). Trimming left V 0 bases short and J 7 bases short, with 8 bases between. CDR3 nucleotide sequence: TGTGCCAGCAGCTTGGTAGCTTCCAACATTCAGTACTTC. Protein sequence: CASSLVASNIQYF.

In this sample, this clone turned up once. The genes are TRBV6-5 and TRBJ1-6, with D possibly matching TRBD1 (5 bases). This CDR3 has 14 residues. Between the trimmed V and J ends, which lost 5 bases and 13 bases, there was a span of 18 bases. The germline gives CDR1 MNHEY, CDR2 SVGAGI. For the CDR3, the DNA is TGTGCCAGCAGTACCCGGGACCCTGGGTGGCCCCTCCACTTT. Its translation: CASSTRDPGWPLHF.

The chain is built from TRBV6-1 and TRBJ1-5, with D uncertain. V lost 2 bases and J lost 0, with 17 bases in between. The germline V gene has CDR1 MNHNS and CDR2 SASEGT. The CDR3 spans 18 residues. CDR3 residues: CASSETVPASNSNQPQHF. The CDR3 DNA reads as TGTGCCAGCAGTGAAACCGTCCCGGCATCTAATAGCAATCAGCCCCAGCATTTT.

This clone came up once. For the CDR3, the DNA is TGTGCCAGCAGTTCCGGGACAGTGAACACCGGGGAGCTGTTTTTT. Encoded protein: CASSSGTVNTGELFF. The chain links TRBV6-6 to TRBJ2-2; 7 nucleotides align to TRBD1. The ends lost 4 bases at V and 1 base at J; junction bases unmatched: 3. The CDR3 runs to 15 residues. Germline assignment: CDR1 MNHNY and CDR2 SVGAGI (reference sequence).

This clone showed up just once. The rearrangement uses TRBV9 and TRBJ1-5, with a possible D match to TRBD1 (5 bases). The germline gives CDR1 SGDLS, CDR2 YYNGEE. The CDR3 totals 15 residues. Trimming shortened V by 3 bases and J by 0 bases, and 10 bases separated the two germline ends. The DNA for the CDR3 is TGTGCCAGCAGCGAGGGGACGGATAGCAATCAGCCCCAGCATTTT. Its protein product is CASSEGTDSNQPQHF.

The chain is built from TRBV6-1 and TRBJ2-2, with TRBD2 matching 8 bases. The CDR3 runs 16 residues. V lost 4 bases and J lost 6; bases outside the gene matches: 10. Germline V gene lookup returns CDR1 MNHNS and CDR2 SASEGT. The CDR3 DNA reads TGTGCCAGCAGTGTTATGAGCGGGAGTACGGCCGGGGAGCTGTTTTTT. Its protein product is CASSVMSGSTAGELFF.

The chain carries TRBV7-9 and TRBJ1-1; D not resolved. Germline-derived CDR1 and CDR2 are SEHNR and FQNEAQ (reference sequence). This CDR3 is built from 14 residues. Deletions cut 3 bases from V and 7 bases from J, with 15 bases between. The CDR3, as DNA: TGTGCCAGCAGCTTGGCGAATCGGAAGAGTGAAGCTTTCTTT. This gives the protein CASSLANRKSEAFF. Full variable domain (rest looked up from reference TRBV7-9 and TRBJ1-1): DTGVSQNPRHKITKRGQNVTFRCDPISEHNRLYWYRQTLGQGPEFLTYFQNEAQLEKSRLLSDRFSAERPKGSFSTLEIQRTEQGDSAMYLCASSLANRKSEAFFGQGTRLTVV.

This CDR3 is CASSVAGGLAIGSDTQYF. The CDR3 region has the DNA TGTGCCAGCAGCGTAGCAGGCGGGCTAGCCATTGGGTCGGATACGCAGTATTTT. The gene calls are TRBV9 and TRBJ2-3, with D maybe TRBD2 (5 bases). Germline V lookup: CDR1 SGDLS, CDR2 YYNGEE. The V end lost 0 bases, the J end lost 6 bases, and 23 bases lay between the germline ends. The CDR3 is 18 amino acids.

This chain connects TRBV10-3 to TRBJ2-7, with 10 positions matching TRBD1. Germline V gives CDR1 ENHRY, CDR2 SYGVKD. The CDR3 covers 16 residues. V trimming: 2 bases; J trimming: 9 bases; junction bases outside the gene matches: 13. DNA of the CDR3: TGTGCCATCAGTGAGGTGCCCCGGGACAGGGGCGGGGGGCAGTACTTC. It is translated as CAISEVPRDRGGGQYF.

The V call is TRBV7-2, the J call TRBJ1-2, with 7 nucleotides matching TRBD1. Germline V CDR1 and CDR2: SGHTA, FQGNSA. After removal of 5 bases from V and 4 bases from J, the junction contained 4 bases not matched to a gene. The CDR3 contains 13 residues. In DNA form, the CDR3 reads TGTGCCAGCAGCACAGGGGCCCCCTATGGCTACACCTTC. Protein product: CASSTGAPYGYTF.

The J gene is TRBJ2-3, the V gene TRBV6-6, with D perhaps given as TRBD1 or TRBD2 (5 bases each). The CDR3 is made up of 13 amino acids. The germline V and J ends were trimmed by 6 bases and 5 bases, with 12 bases remaining between them. Germline CDR1 MNHNY, CDR2 SVGAGI (reference sequence). The DNA of the CDR3 is TGTGCCAGCAGCCGGGACCGCCAAGATACGCAGTATTTT. Its protein product is CASSRDRQDTQYF.

The chain is built from TRBV6-5 and TRBJ2-7; D could derive from TRBD1 or TRBD2 (7 bases each). Per germline, CDR1 MNHEY and CDR2 SVGAGI. This CDR3 comprises 15 residues. Trimming shortened V by 2 bases and J by 2 bases, and 13 bases separated the two germline ends. DNA for the CDR3: TGTGCCAGCAGTTACGATGCAGGGGGGGCCTACGAGCAGTACTTC. Protein sequence: CASSYDAGGAYEQYF.